The next 29 T cell receptor beta chains were all read from a single sample in a study of blood T cell repertoires in COVID-19. Only in-frame clones appear in the TCRdb table, and some are missing; sequencing was by immunoSEQ multiplex PCR. Seen here are under 300,000 clones, about 85% observed once, and the top ten hold 10% to 15%. The sequencing input was peripheral blood. Every receptor here comes from a human donor in a cohort sampled during active COVID-19.

The chain couples TRBV7-9 to TRBJ2-3; possible D gene TRBD2, 5 bases. Germline CDR1 SEHNR, CDR2 FQNEAQ (reference sequence). The V gene lost 3 bases and the J gene lost 2 bases, with 6 bases spanning the gap. The CDR3 runs to 13 residues. In DNA, the CDR3 is TGTGCCAGCAGCTTGGGAGCCACAGATACGCAGTATTTT. Its translation is CASSLGATDTQYF. Drawing the rest from reference TRBV7-9 and TRBJ2-3, the complete variable domain is DTGVSQNPRHKITKRGQNVTFRCDPISEHNRLYWYRQTLGQGPEFLTYFQNEAQLEKSRLLSDRFSAERPKGSFSTLEIQRTEQGDSAMYLCASSLGATDTQYFGPGTRLTVL.

In DNA form, the CDR3 reads TGTGCCAGCAGCCATCGGGACAGAGAAGCTTTCTTT. It codes for CASSHRDREAFF. The V gene is TRBV7-9, the J gene TRBJ1-1; 7 nucleotides agree with TRBD1. V trimming: 5 bases; J trimming: 8 bases; junction bases outside the gene matches: 5. CDR1 is SEHNR, CDR2 FQNEAQ, per germline (reference sequence). CDR3 size: 12 residues.

This rearrangement joins TRBV7-2 to TRBJ1-3; no definite D call. Germline V gives CDR1 SGHTA, CDR2 FQGNSA. Trimming cost V 1 base and J 2 bases, with 9 bases left between them. The CDR3 contains 15 residues. Here the CDR3 DNA reads TGTGCCAGCAGCTTAGGTCTACCCGCTGGAAACACCATATATTTT. It translates to CASSLGLPAGNTIYF. Filled out from reference TRBV7-2 and TRBJ1-3, the complete variable domain reads GAGVSQSPSNKVTEKGKDVELRCDPISGHTALYWYRQSLGQGLEFLIYFQGNSAPDKSGLPSDRFSAERTGGSVSTLTIQRTQQEDSAVYLCASSLGLPAGNTIYFGEGSWLTVV.

This rearrangement joins TRBV11-3 to TRBJ2-6, with a possible D match to TRBD1 (7 bases). Germline values: CDR1 SGHNT, CDR2 YENEEA. Trimming shortened V by 4 bases and J by 1 base, and 14 bases separated the two germline ends. CDR3 length: 17 residues. CDR3 nucleotides: TGTGCCAGCAGCTCAGGGGGGAGAGGGTCTGGGGCCAACGTCCTGACTTTC. Its protein is CASSSGGRGSGANVLTF.

The rearrangement links TRBV24-1 to TRBJ2-7, with D possibly being TRBD2 (5 bases). The germline V gene has CDR1 KGHDR and CDR2 SFDVKD. This CDR3 contains 13 residues. Between the trimmed V and J ends, which lost 4 bases and 2 bases, there was a span of 8 bases. CDR3 DNA sequence: TGTGCCACCAGTGACCCCGGGACCTACGAGCAGTACTTC. Translation gives CATSDPGTYEQYF.

V and J are TRBV27 and TRBJ1-5; D gene ambiguous. The germline CDR1 and CDR2 sequences are MNHEY and SMNVEV (reference sequence). This CDR3 is built from 14 residues. V was pared by 5 bases and J by 5 bases, with 13 bases between. The CDR3 sequence: CASSPSRSYQPQHF. The CDR3 coding sequence is TGTGCCAGCAGTCCCTCGCGGTCTTATCAGCCCCAGCATTTT.

The DNA for the CDR3 is TGTGCCAGCAGCAATATACTAGCCGGGGAGCTGTTTTTT. Translated: CASSNILAGELFF. The chain recombines TRBV12-3 or TRBV12-4 with TRBJ2-2; possible D gene TRBD2, 5 bases. Trimming removed 6 bases from V and 6 bases from J, with 11 bases in between. CDR3 length: 13 amino acids.

The chain has TRBV9 and TRBJ1-4; TRBD1 aligns across 8 bases. V lost 2 bases and J lost 1; bases outside the gene matches: 1. This CDR3 contains 15 residues. Germline values: CDR1 SGDLS, CDR2 YYNGEE. CDR3 amino acids: CASSVRGLTNEKLFF. As DNA, the CDR3 is TGTGCCAGCAGCGTCAGGGGGCTAACTAATGAAAAACTGTTTTTT.

In the case of this clone: Germline is not matched at one junction end, which may reflect a read error. This chain links TRBV18 with TRBJ2-1; 10 bases map to TRBD2. Germline lookup yields CDR1 KGHSH and CDR2 LQKENI. The CDR3 sequence is 17 residues long. DNA of the CDR3: TGTGCCAGCCCACCACCGGGAGCGGGAGGGATAAACAATGAGCAGTTCTTC. Translating gives CASPPPGAGGINNEQFF.

V gene TRBV28 combines with J gene TRBJ1-2, with TRBD1 matching over 9 bases. This CDR3 has 16 amino acids. Germline-derived CDR1 and CDR2 are MDHEN and SYDVKM. The V segment lost 6 bases and the J segment 3 bases; nucleotides outside the gene matches: 11. CDR3 in amino acids: CASSQTGGLRYYGYTF. CDR3 DNA: TGTGCCAGCAGCCAAACAGGGGGCCTACGTTACTATGGCTACACCTTC.

The chain joins TRBV5-1 to TRBJ2-1; 8 bases agree with TRBD2. The ends lost 1 base at V and 4 bases at J; junction bases unmatched: 10. Per the germline V gene, CDR1 is SGHRS and CDR2 is YFSETQ. The CDR3 runs to 17 residues. CDR3 nucleotide sequence: TGCGCCAGCAGCTTGACCGGGACTAGGAAACGATACAATGAGCAGTTCTTC. The encoded protein is CASSLTGTRKRYNEQFF.

This clone turned up a few times. This chain joins TRBV7-9 and TRBJ1-2; 7 bases fit TRBD1. Trimming took 3 bases from V and 4 from J; bases not matched to a gene: 5. The germline V gene has CDR1 SEHNR and CDR2 FQNEAQ (reference sequence). The CDR3 totals 14 residues. The CDR3 region has the DNA TGTGCCAGCAGCTTTATGGGGACAGCCTATGGCTACACCTTC. Amino acid sequence: CASSFMGTAYGYTF.

The gene calls are TRBV12-3 or TRBV12-4 and TRBJ1-1; no firm D call. V was cut by 1 base and J by 3 bases, with 6 bases left in between. This CDR3 spans 13 amino acids. CDR3 DNA sequence: TGTGCCAGCAGTTTAGGCCCAGACACTGAAGCTTTCTTT. Amino acids: CASSLGPDTEAFF.

As regards this clone: This same CDR3 is encoded by further DNA sequences in the sample. The genes are TRBV12-3 or TRBV12-4 and TRBJ1-5; no clear D gene. V was pared by 2 bases and J by 3 bases, with 5 bases between. The CDR3 covers 13 residues. The CDR3 DNA follows: TGTGCCAGCAGTTTAAGCCTCAATCAGCCCCAGCATTTT. It is translated as CASSLSLNQPQHF.

The table lists this clone with a few counts. The chain joins TRBV5-1 to TRBJ2-1; D is perhaps TRBD2 (5 bases). The CDR3 sequence is 15 residues long. V gave up 1 base and J gave up 0 bases, with 8 bases separating them. Germline CDR1 is SGHRS and CDR2 is YFSETQ. CDR3 sequence: CASSLSAGSYNEQFF. CDR3 sequence (DNA): TGCGCCAGCAGCTTGTCGGCGGGCTCCTACAATGAGCAGTTCTTC.

This chain uses TRBV5-1 with TRBJ2-7; possible D gene TRBD1, 7 bases. Trimming pared 0 bases from V and 3 bases from J, leaving 16 bases between. Germline V gene lookup returns CDR1 SGHRS and CDR2 YFSETQ. The CDR3 extends over 16 amino acids. The CDR3 region is CASSLEAWQGGYEQYF. The CDR3 DNA sequence: TGCGCCAGCAGCTTGGAGGCATGGCAGGGGGGCTACGAGCAGTACTTC.

The chain has TRBV19 and TRBJ1-1; D not certain. In germline, CDR1 is LNHDA, CDR2 SQIVND (reference sequence). Trimming pared 3 bases from V and 4 bases from J, leaving 12 bases between. This CDR3 comprises 14 residues. The DNA for the CDR3 is TGTGCCAGTAGTATCGTTGGAGGGAGCACTGAAGCTTTCTTT. Translated: CASSIVGGSTEAFF.

The chain links TRBV27 to TRBJ2-3; TRBD2 might be the D (8 bases). Germline V lookup: CDR1 MNHEY, CDR2 SMNVEV (reference sequence). Trimming took 7 bases from V and 0 from J, leaving 14 bases between them. The CDR3 runs to 15 residues. The CDR3 sequence: CASTGRGLSTDTQYF. The DNA for the CDR3 is TGTGCCAGCACCGGGAGGGGGCTGAGCACAGATACGCAGTATTTT.

The chain uses TRBV5-1 and TRBJ1-2; D remains unclear. The germline gives CDR1 SGHRS, CDR2 YFSETQ. V dropped 4 bases and J dropped 4 bases, with 11 bases sitting between them. This CDR3 region has 13 residues. The DNA for the CDR3 is TGCGCCAGCAGCCCTACCGCAGGCTATGGCTACACCTTC. Translated, it gives CASSPTAGYGYTF.

This sequence joins TRBV27 and TRBJ1-4; 7 bases agree with TRBD1. CDR1 is MNHEY and CDR2 is SMNVEV in the germline V gene (reference sequence). Trimming removed 3 bases from V and 4 bases from J; junction bases left unmatched: 26. CDR3 size: 22 residues. The CDR3 protein is CASSFPTYRDRATSGSNEKLFF. The CDR3 DNA reads TGTGCCAGCAGTTTTCCTACTTACCGGGACAGAGCCACTTCTGGCAGTAATGAAAAACTGTTTTTT.

This chain uses TRBV5-1 with TRBJ1-6; 9 bases are a match to TRBD1. Per germline, CDR1 SGHRS and CDR2 YFSETQ. V lost 4 bases and J lost 7; bases outside the gene matches: 12. The CDR3 consists of 17 residues. The CDR3 is CASSRTGTGFGNSPLHF. CDR3 DNA sequence: TGCGCCAGCAGCAGAACCGGGACAGGGTTTGGCAATTCACCCCTCCACTTT.

This sequence joins TRBV28 and TRBJ2-7; TRBD2 matches 8 bases. The CDR3 is made up of 15 amino acids. V shed 0 bases and J 0 bases; nucleotides not matched to a gene: 1. Germline V CDR1 and CDR2: MDHEN, SYDVKM. Here the CDR3 reads CASSLWGTSSYEQYF. In DNA form, the CDR3 reads TGTGCCAGCAGTTTATGGGGGACTAGCTCCTACGAGCAGTACTTC.

For the CDR3, the DNA is TGCGCCAGCAGCTTGGGAGGGACCGGGGAGCTGTTTTTT. This codes for CASSLGGTGELFF. The chain joins TRBV5-1 to TRBJ2-2, with D maybe TRBD2 (5 bases). CDR1 is SGHRS, CDR2 YFSETQ, per germline. The CDR3 sequence is 13 residues long. V was pared by 0 bases and J by 5 bases, with 5 bases between.

Concerning this clone: Other DNA variants within this sample encode the same CDR3. The CDR3 loop reads CSVRRGNTEAFF. The CDR3 nucleotides read TGCAGCGTTCGTAGGGGGAACACTGAAGCTTTCTTT. V and J are TRBV29-1 and TRBJ1-1; D is possibly TRBD1 (5 bases). Germline values: CDR1 SQVTM, CDR2 ANQGSEA. The V end lost 5 bases, the J end lost 1 base, and 8 bases lay between the germline ends. The CDR3 is 12 amino acids.

In its sample, this clone was seen once. The chain has TRBV6-6 and TRBJ1-6; 11 nucleotides match TRBD1. The length of the CDR3 is 16 residues. Germline trimming cut 5 bases from V and 9 bases from J; bases unmatched to any gene: 9. The germline CDR1 and CDR2 sequences are MNHNY and SVGAGI (reference sequence). CDR3 DNA: TGTGCCAGCAGTCCGCTAGGACAGGGGGCAGGTTCACCCCTCCACTTT. Protein sequence: CASSPLGQGAGSPLHF.

The chain couples TRBV18 to TRBJ2-5; D is possibly TRBD2 (6 bases). Looked up from germline, CDR1 is KGHSH and CDR2 is LQKENI. The CDR3 runs to 12 residues. V lost 5 bases and J 3 bases, leaving 7 bases between the germline ends. Here the CDR3 reads CASSGGKETQYF. CDR3 nucleotide sequence: TGTGCCAGCTCAGGGGGGAAAGAGACCCAGTACTTC.

The chain employs TRBV12-2 and TRBJ2-3; the DNA was not used to check the table's D call, TRBD2. TRBV12-2 is flagged as a pseudogene. This CDR3 comprises 18 residues. The CDR3 DNA reads TGTGCAAGTCGCAAATCTCAGACTAGCAGGGATCTCACAGATACGCAGTATTTT. It yields the protein CASRKSQTSRDLTDTQYF.

The J gene is TRBJ2-5, the V gene TRBV15; 11 bases are a match to TRBD2. The CDR3 sequence is 16 residues long. Germline V CDR1 and CDR2: LNHNV, YYDKDF (reference sequence). Trimming at V came to 6 bases and at J to 5 bases, leaving 11 bases not matched to a gene. As DNA, the CDR3 is TGTGCCACCAGATGGACTAGCGGGTTCTGGGGGGAGACCCAGTACTTC. This gives the protein CATRWTSGFWGETQYF.

This chain links TRBV19 with TRBJ1-1; TRBD1 aligns across 10 bases. CDR1 is LNHDA, CDR2 SQIVND, per germline (reference sequence). CDR3 length: 15 amino acids. V gave up 5 bases and J gave up 7 bases; unmatched junction bases: 10. CDR3 loop: CASSVRTGGGGEAFF. In DNA form, the CDR3 reads TGTGCCAGTAGTGTCCGGACAGGGGGTGGTGGTGAAGCTTTCTTT. The whole variable domain, remainder taken from reference TRBV19 and TRBJ1-1, is DGGITQSPKYLFRKEGQNVTLSCEQNLNHDAMYWYRQDPGQGLRLIYYSQIVNDFQKGDIAEGYSVSREKKESFPLTVTSAQKNPTAFYLCASSVRTGGGGEAFFGQGTRLTVV.